Included here is one T cell receptor (beta chain) sequence, with context. The data are from a study of cytomegalovirus exposure and HLA in healthy donors. The CDR3 consists of 15 residues. The germline gives CDR1 GTSNPN, CDR2 SVGIG (reference sequence). V lost 8 bases, J lost 6 bases, and 14 bases stayed unmatched. PCR used 60 Vbeta primers and 13 Jbeta primers. Measured with immunoSEQ multiplex PCR; TCRdb has only the in-frame clones, and not every one. The table records over 130,000 clones, 79% of them present only once. This sequence originates from a man aged 50 to 60 in good health and CMV-seropositive. Sample: PBMCs. The chain recombines TRBV30 with TRBJ2-1; TRBD2 aligns across 9 bases. CDR3 coding DNA: TGTGCCGGGATTAGCGGGAGAGGGCTCGGCAATGAGCAGTTCTTC. It codes for CAGISGRGLGNEQFF. Full variable domain (missing parts from reference TRBV30 and TRBJ2-1): SQTIHQWPATLVQPVGSPLSLECTVEGTSNPNLYWYRQAAGRGLQLLFYSVGIGQISSEVPQNLSASRPQDRQFILSSKKLLLSDSGFYLCAGISGRGLGNEQFFGPGTRLTVL.